This T cell receptor (beta chain) was found in a study of CD8 T cells in ankylosing spondylitis. Study-level points and caveats: The clones that were linked to disease were reported to be significantly enriched in matched synovial fluid samples from ankylosing spondylitis patients. Ankylosing spondylitis blood appeared to be characterized by a TCR beta motif of under 10 highly homologous variants.

Comments on this clonotype: The antigen is not known.

TCRdb analysed the 5' RACE reads with MiXCR anew, one entry per CDR3 protein. The sample lists hundreds of thousands of distinct CDR3 sequences; over 9.5% were seen once. Germline loops: CDR1 SGDLS, CDR2 YYNGEE. V dropped 1 base and J dropped 1 base, with 16 bases sitting between them. The CDR3 runs 17 residues. V gene TRBV9 combines with J gene TRBJ2-3; maybe TRBD2 (6 bases). Sequencing input: blood, either unsorted or a sorted T cell fraction (not recorded which). The receptor was isolated from a male donor with ankylosing spondylitis. DNA of the CDR3: TGTGCCAGCAGCGTAACACCGGGAGTCGCGGGCACAGATACGCAGTATTTT. Translated, it gives CASSVTPGVAGTDTQYF.